The text below deals with one T cell receptor (beta chain). V was shortened by 6 bases and J by 1 base, with 13 bases between the two germline ends. The CDR3 length is 14 residues. The germline V gene encodes CDR1 DFQATT and CDR2 SNEGSKA (reference sequence). TCRdb recomputed calls from the 5' RACE reads with MiXCR, one row per CDR3 protein. The sample has approximately 230,000 distinct CDR3 sequences, approximately 7.1% seen once. The data stem from a study of identical twins. These data also formed part of another study, on T cells expressing NK-cell markers. That paper adds: Researchers got TCR beta repertoires out of sorted CD3+CD56+NKG2C+, CD3+CD56+NKG2C- and CD3+CD56-NKG2C+ T cells. Whether expanded NKG2C+ T cell clones were HCMV specific stayed uncertain.

Sequencing input: CD8+ T cells sorted from blood. This receptor was obtained from a woman younger than 35 in good health. The V gene is TRBV20-1, the J gene TRBJ2-1, with D perhaps matching TRBD1 (5 bases). Here the CDR3 DNA reads TGCAGTGCCCCGACAGCTTCGTCCTACAATGAGCAGTTCTTC. It translates to CSAPTASSYNEQFF.